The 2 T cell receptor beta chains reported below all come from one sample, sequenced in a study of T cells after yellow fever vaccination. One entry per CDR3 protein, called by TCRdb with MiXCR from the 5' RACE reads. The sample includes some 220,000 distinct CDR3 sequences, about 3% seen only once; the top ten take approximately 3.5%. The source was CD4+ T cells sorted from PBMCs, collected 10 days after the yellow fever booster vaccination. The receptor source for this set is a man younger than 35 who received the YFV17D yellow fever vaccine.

CDR3 in DNA: TGTGCCAGCAGCTACCCTACAGGTGGGAATTCACCCCTCCACTTT. Encoded protein: CASSYPTGGNSPLHF. This rearrangement joins TRBV7-9 to TRBJ1-6; D is perhaps TRBD1 (5 bases). Germline V gene data show CDR1 as SEHNR and CDR2 as FQNEAQ (reference sequence). The CDR3 spans 15 residues. The V end was cut by 4 bases, the J end by 7 bases, with 14 bases between.

The DNA for the CDR3 is TGCGCCAGCAGCTTGGGGGACAGACCCAATCAGCCCCAGCATTTT. Its protein is CASSLGDRPNQPQHF. This chain uses TRBV5-1 with TRBJ1-5, with 7 bases lining up with TRBD1. The CDR3 spans 15 residues. The germline V gene has CDR1 SGHRS and CDR2 YFSETQ. J was trimmed by 3 bases and V by 0 bases; bases with no gene match: 3.